These T cell receptor beta chains were read from a single sample in a study of CD8+ T cells in alopecia areata. Profiled with immunoSEQ multiplex PCR; TCRdb holds only in-frame clones, not every one. The profile covers over 150,000 clones, with around 59% appearing a single time and 12% to 15% taken by the ten largest. Sequenced material: CD4+ T cells sorted from blood, taken at week 24, from a patient treated with tofacitinib. The receptor source for this set is a human donor with alopecia areata. CDR3s include the opening cysteine and the closing phenylalanine or tryptophan. The D gene is left open where the match is weak. A clone size is listed for some rows: how often the clone was seen (once, few, many), or a class if it is expanded.

V	size	J	D	CDR3	DNA
TRBV27	few	TRBJ2-3	TRBD1	CASSNLGTGSTDTQYF	TGTGCCAGCAGTAACCTCGGGACAGGGAGCACAGATACGCAGTATTTT
TRBV7-3	.	TRBJ2-1	.	CASSPLGVSDEQFF	TGTGCCAGCAGCCCCTTGGGCGTTTCTGATGAGCAGTTCTTC
TRBV30	.	TRBJ2-7	.	CAFTLFYEQYF	TGTGCCTTCACACTTTTCTACGAGCAGTACTTC
TRBV7-9	.	TRBJ1-5	.	CASSLEGVDQPQHF	TGTGCCAGCAGCTTAGAAGGGGTTGATCAGCCCCAGCATTTT
TRBV29-1	.	TRBJ1-2	.	CSVEPGGGYTF	TGCAGCGTTGAGCCGGGGGGAGGCTACACCTTC
TRBV6-5	.	TRBJ2-1	.	CASSYFLGSNEQFF	TGTGCCAGCAGTTATTTTCTAGGGTCCAATGAGCAGTTCTTC
TRBV14	.	TRBJ2-7	.	CASSRAGSYEQYF	TGTGCCAGCAGTCGGGCAGGCAGCTACGAGCAGTACTTC
TRBV2	.	TRBJ1-5	.	CASSDGISNQPQHF	TGTGCCAGCAGTGACGGGATTTCCAATCAGCCCCAGCATTTT
TRBV5-6	few	TRBJ1-1	.	CASSSPTEAFF	TGTGCCAGCAGCTCCCCGACTGAAGCTTTCTTT
TRBV7-2	.	TRBJ2-4	TRBD2	CASSLVDGGAARKNIQYF	TGTGCCAGCAGCTTAGTAGACGGGGGGGCCGCTCGGAAAAACATTCAGTACTTC
TRBV5-1	once	TRBJ2-3	.	CASSLSRPISTDTQYF	TGCGCCAGCAGCTTGTCTCGGCCCATAAGCACAGATACGCAGTATTTT
TRBV5-1	.	TRBJ2-6	.	CASSLRESGANVLTF	TGCGCCAGCAGCTTACGGGAATCTGGGGCCAACGTCCTGACTTTC
TRBV30	.	TRBJ1-6	TRBD1	CAWSRDRSSYNSPLHF	TGTGCCTGGTCTCGGGACAGGAGCTCCTATAATTCACCCCTCCACTTT
TRBV6-1	few	TRBJ2-7	.	CASSSRAYEQYF	TGTGCCAGCAGTTCGAGAGCCTACGAGCAGTACTTC
TRBV4-2	.	TRBJ2-2	.	CASSKEGELFF	TGTGCCAGCAGCAAAGAAGGGGAGCTGTTTTTT
TRBV6-1	many	TRBJ1-6	.	CASSKLQGSLSPLHF	TGTGCCAGCAGCAAACTACAGGGATCCCTCTCACCCCTCCACTTT
TRBV29-1	.	TRBJ2-1	.	CSVVGQTYNEQFF	TGCAGCGTCGTTGGACAGACTTACAATGAGCAGTTCTTC
TRBV30	.	TRBJ1-5	.	CAWSSGVNQPQHF	TGTGCCTGGAGTTCCGGGGTCAATCAGCCCCAGCATTTT
TRBV5-4	.	TRBJ1-2	TRBD1	CASSLAGQGFDGYTF	TGTGCCAGCAGCTTGGCGGGACAGGGCTTTGATGGCTACACCTTC
TRBV7-9	.	TRBJ2-3	.	CASSLGGGVTDTQYF	TGTGCCAGCAGCTTAGGTGGGGGCGTGACAGATACGCAGTATTTT
TRBV6-5	.	TRBJ2-7	.	CASRFLQGSYEQYF	TGTGCCAGCAGATTCCTACAGGGTAGCTACGAGCAGTACTTC
TRBV27	.	TRBJ1-6	.	CASSWGKNSPLHF	TGTGCCAGCAGTTGGGGAAAGAATTCACCCCTCCACTTT
TRBV19	.	TRBJ1-3	.	CASSIPLRSGNTIYF	TGTGCCAGTAGTATCCCGCTGCGCTCTGGAAACACCATATATTTT
TRBV4-1	.	TRBJ1-1	.	CASSQVTGGEAFF	TGCGCCAGCAGCCAAGTAACCGGGGGCGAAGCTTTCTTT
TRBV15	.	TRBJ2-5	.	CATSRDIEETQYF	TGTGCCACCAGCAGAGATATAGAAGAGACCCAGTACTTC
TRBV18	few	TRBJ2-1	.	CASSKDRRDRNEQFF	TGTGCCAGCTCAAAGGACCGGCGCGACAGGAATGAGCAGTTCTTC
TRBV5-6	once	TRBJ2-6	TRBD1	CASSPGTGIVSGANVLTF	TGTGCCAGCAGCCCGGGGACAGGGATAGTCTCTGGGGCCAACGTCCTGACTTTC
TRBV25-1	.	TRBJ2-7	.	CARLGSSYEQYF	TGTGCCAGACTGGGGAGCTCCTACGAGCAGTACTTC
TRBV30	.	TRBJ2-7	.	CAWRQVGVYEQYF	TGTGCCTGGAGACAGGTCGGGGTCTACGAGCAGTACTTC
TRBV6-1	.	TRBJ2-4	.	CASSGFSTDIQYF	TGTGCCAGCAGTGGATTCTCTACGGACATTCAGTACTTC
TRBV29-1	few	TRBJ2-4	.	CSVEDQGPKNIQYF	TGCAGCGTTGAAGATCAGGGCCCAAAAAACATTCAGTACTTC
TRBV29-1	.	TRBJ2-4	.	CSVSPLTGAKNIQYF	TGCAGCGTTTCCCCTCTGACAGGAGCCAAAAACATTCAGTACTTC
TRBV10-3	many	TRBJ1-3	.	CAISEKGSGNTIYF	TGTGCCATCAGTGAGAAGGGTTCCGGAAACACCATATATTTT
TRBV7-2	.	TRBJ1-5	.	CASSFGSNQPQHF	TGTGCCAGCAGCTTCGGCAGCAATCAGCCCCAGCATTTT
TRBV5-4	.	TRBJ1-1	.	CASSLDEGLSTEAFF	TGTGCCAGCAGCTTGGATGAGGGGCTTAGCACTGAAGCTTTCTTT
TRBV6-5	.	TRBJ2-7	.	CASTRGAFSYEQYF	TGTGCCAGCACGCGGGGCGCCTTCTCCTACGAGCAGTACTTC
TRBV25-1	.	TRBJ1-2	.	CASSETARGYTF	TGTGCCAGCAGTGAGACAGCCCGTGGCTACACCTTC
TRBV29-1	.	TRBJ1-2	TRBD1	CSVGQGDGYTF	TGCAGCGTTGGACAGGGGGATGGCTACACCTTC
TRBV19	.	TRBJ1-5	.	CASSTEPLANQPQHF	TGTGCCAGTAGTACGGAGCCTTTGGCGAATCAGCCCCAGCATTTT
TRBV7-9	.	TRBJ2-3	.	CASSQYGRGTDTQYF	TGTGCCAGCAGCCAGTATGGCAGGGGCACAGATACGCAGTATTTT
TRBV11-2	few	TRBJ1-4	.	CASRDGRINEKLFF	TGTGCCAGCAGGGACGGACGGATTAATGAAAAACTGTTTTTT
TRBV9	once	TRBJ1-6	.	CASSVSGPLDSPLHF	TGTGCCAGCAGCGTGTCCGGGCCCCTTGATTCACCCCTCCACTTT
TRBV29-1	few	TRBJ2-4	.	CSVPPKGDELNIQYF	TGCAGCGTGCCACCAAAAGGGGATGAATTAAACATTCAGTACTTC
TRBV7-6	.	TRBJ2-5	TRBD2	CASSFDGREGTQYF	TGTGCCAGCAGCTTCGACGGCAGGGAGGGGACCCAGTACTTC
TRBV7-2	once	TRBJ2-5	.	CASSSGNQKAETQYF	TGTGCCAGCAGTTCCGGGAACCAGAAGGCCGAGACCCAGTACTTC
TRBV2	few	TRBJ1-1	.	CASSEGRSRASEAFF	TGTGCCAGCAGTGAAGGTCGGTCCAGGGCTTCAGAAGCTTTCTTT
TRBV5-4	.	TRBJ1-2	.	CASSPAGLNYGYTF	TGTGCCAGCAGCCCGGCGGGACTGAACTATGGCTACACCTTC
TRBV7-2	few	TRBJ2-1	.	CASSLVGSSYNEQFF	TGTGCCAGCAGCTTGGTGGGGAGCTCCTACAATGAGCAGTTCTTC
TRBV30	.	TRBJ2-2	.	CAYRVPVTGELFF	TGTGCCTACAGGGTACCGGTCACCGGGGAGCTGTTTTTT
TRBV25-1	.	TRBJ1-2	TRBD1	CASSAPGQGDYGYTF	TGTGCCAGCAGTGCACCGGGACAGGGGGACTATGGCTACACCTTC